The 10 T cell receptor beta chains listed next were all sequenced from one sample in a study of naive and memory T cell subsets. Study observations and caveats: Possibly reflecting memory cells re-expressing CD45RA, a few larger clonotypes occurred in naive repertoires, especially CD8.

Their antigens are not known. Both TRBC1 and TRBC2 were covered by a beta constant-region primer of two equimolar oligonucleotides. The ligated cDNA underwent four PCR rounds using SP2 and nested alpha and beta constant-region primers. One entry per CDR3 protein results from TCRdb running MiXCR on the UMI-ligation and nested PCR reads. Of around 140,000 distinct CDR3 sequences in the sample, roughly 23% are singletons; the top ten hold 0.095% to 0.12%. Sequenced sample: naive CD4+ T cells from blood. The source of these receptors is a human donor in good health.

The rearrangement joins TRBV7-2 to TRBJ2-1; TRBD2 agrees at 12 bases. The junction had 12 bases not matched to a gene; V was cut back by 5 bases and J by 1 base. This CDR3 comprises 19 residues. The germline CDR1 and CDR2 sequences are SGHTA and FQGNSA. This CDR3 reads CASSPGRGLAGSSYNEQFF. The DNA of the CDR3 is TGTGCCAGCAGCCCGGGGCGCGGACTAGCGGGGTCTTCCTACAATGAGCAGTTCTTC.

This clonotype was counted a few times. The gene calls are TRBV6-5 and TRBJ2-5; maybe TRBD2 (6 bases). V lost 0 bases to trimming and J lost 4 bases, with 9 bases between them. The germline gives CDR1 MNHEY, CDR2 SVGAGI. The CDR3 is 14 residues long. For the CDR3, the DNA is TGTGCCAGCAGTTACTCGAGACTAGGAGAGACCCAGTACTTC. This codes for CASSYSRLGETQYF.

This clonotype has just a few counts. V gene TRBV19 combines with J gene TRBJ1-5; the D gene is possibly TRBD1 (6 bases). This CDR3 contains 15 residues. V gave up 6 bases and J gave up 7 bases, with 19 bases separating them. CDR1 LNHDA and CDR2 SQIVND come from the germline V gene (reference sequence). CDR3 protein: CASRAWTADMQPQHF. CDR3 nucleotides: TGTGCCAGTAGAGCCTGGACAGCCGACATGCAGCCCCAGCATTTT.

V usage is TRBV7-6 and J usage is TRBJ2-1; 7 bases match TRBD2. From germline, CDR1 is SGHVS and CDR2 FNYEAQ. V lost 7 bases and J lost 15; bases outside the gene matches: 15. This CDR3 region has 13 residues. CDR3 amino acids: CASTGGRGLVTFF. The DNA of the CDR3 is TGTGCCAGCACCGGAGGGAGGGGACTGGTTACGTTCTTC. Supplemented by reference TRBV7-6 and TRBJ2-1, the full variable domain reads GAGVSQSPRYKVTKRGQDVALRCDPISGHVSLYWYRQALGQGPEFLTYFNYEAQQDKSGLPNDRFSAERPEGSISTLTIQRTEQRDSAMYRCASTGGRGLVTFFGPGTRLTVL.

The chain has TRBV6-2 or TRBV6-3 and TRBJ2-1; 13 bases are shared with TRBD2. This CDR3 is built from 15 residues. The V and J ends lost 4 bases and 12 bases, in that order; junction bases with no gene match: 9. Germline CDR1 reads MNHEY; CDR2 reads SVGEGT. Written as DNA, the CDR3 is TGTGCCAGCAGTTCGACAGGACTAGCGGGAGTAATGCAGTTCTTC. Protein: CASSSTGLAGVMQFF.

This clonotype was observed a handful of times. The chain combines TRBV28 with TRBJ1-6; D call uncertain. Germline V CDR1 and CDR2: MDHEN, SYDVKM. The V end lost 10 bases, the J end lost 14 bases, and 18 bases lay between the germline ends. The CDR3 sequence is 12 residues long. This CDR3 is CATLRRPTALHF. The CDR3 DNA reads as TGTGCCACCCTTCGTCGTCCGACCGCCCTCCACTTT.

This clonotype was observed a few times. This rearrangement joins TRBV6-5 to TRBJ2-7, with D possibly being TRBD1 (6 bases). The CDR3 sequence is 12 residues long. Germline loops: CDR1 MNHEY, CDR2 SVGAGI. The ends were cut back, 6 bases at V and 5 bases at J, with 11 bases in the middle. DNA of the CDR3: TGTGCCAGCAGGAGGGACAACCACGAGCAGTACTTC. This sequence encodes CASRRDNHEQYF.

This clonotype was seen only a few times. The chain employs TRBV20-1 and TRBJ2-5; unclear D gene. This CDR3 has 13 amino acids. Germline assignment: CDR1 DFQATT and CDR2 SNEGSKA (reference sequence). The V end lost 0 bases, the J end lost 2 bases, and 7 bases lay between the germline ends. This CDR3 reads CSARDFIQETQYF. The CDR3 DNA reads as TGCAGTGCTAGAGATTTCATACAAGAGACCCAGTACTTC.

This clonotype showed up just a few times. This rearrangement joins TRBV20-1 to TRBJ2-1; D is ambiguous. This CDR3 is 14 amino acids long. Trimming took 0 bases from V and 8 from J, leaving 14 bases between them. Germline-derived CDR1 and CDR2 are DFQATT and SNEGSKA (reference sequence). Here the CDR3 DNA reads TGCAGTGCTAGAGATCCCAGGTCCGTCGATGAGCAGTTCTTC. Translating it yields CSARDPRSVDEQFF.

The V call is TRBV10-3, the J call TRBJ2-7; 9 nucleotides match TRBD1. The V gene end was trimmed by 8 bases and the J gene end by 4 bases; junction bases not matched to a gene: 6. The CDR3 has 13 amino acids. Germline assignment: CDR1 ENHRY and CDR2 SYGVKD. The CDR3 sequence: CAIGTGSGYEQYF. Written as DNA, the CDR3 is TGTGCCATCGGGACAGGGAGTGGGTACGAGCAGTACTTC.